This T cell receptor (beta chain) was retrieved from a study of cytomegalovirus exposure and HLA in healthy donors. On the study more broadly: Prior work identified roughly 120 million unique TCR beta sequences in some 200 million T cells. Overall study results and limits: The productive fraction for most TCR beta V segments was about 87% or about 30% in an earlier analysis.

Primers for the PCR totalled 60 Vbeta and 13 Jbeta. Here immunoSEQ multiplex PCR was the method, and the copy in TCRdb shows in-frame clones only, minus some. This sample has around 180,000 clones, with 80% found just once. On this clone: Its antigen remains unidentified.

Per the germline V gene, CDR1 is MRHNA and CDR2 is SNTAGT. The V end lost 2 bases, the J end lost 6 bases, and 11 bases lay between the germline ends. The CDR3 contains 14 residues. The receptor's source is a man aged 25 to 45 in good health and CMV-seropositive. Specimen: PBMCs. The chain recombines TRBV6-4 with TRBJ2-1, with D possibly being TRBD2 (6 bases). CDR3: CASSDGRRGNEQFF. CDR3 sequence (DNA): TGTGCCAGCAGTGACGGCAGGCGGGGCAATGAGCAGTTCTTC.